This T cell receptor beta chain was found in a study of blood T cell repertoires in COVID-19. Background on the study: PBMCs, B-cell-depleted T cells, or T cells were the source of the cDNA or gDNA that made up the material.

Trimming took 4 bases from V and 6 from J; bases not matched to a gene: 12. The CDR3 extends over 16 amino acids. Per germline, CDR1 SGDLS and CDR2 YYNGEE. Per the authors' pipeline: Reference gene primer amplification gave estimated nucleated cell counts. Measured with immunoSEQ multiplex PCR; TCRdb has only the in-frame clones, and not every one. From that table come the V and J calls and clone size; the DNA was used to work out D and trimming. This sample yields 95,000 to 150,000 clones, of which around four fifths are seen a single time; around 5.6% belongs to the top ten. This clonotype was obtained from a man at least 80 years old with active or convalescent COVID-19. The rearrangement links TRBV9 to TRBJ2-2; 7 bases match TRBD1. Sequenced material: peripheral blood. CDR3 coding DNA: TGTGCCAGCAGCACGTGGACAGGAAATTTGGCCGGGGAGCTGTTTTTT. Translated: CASSTWTGNLAGELFF.